This T cell receptor (beta chain) originates from a study of blood T cells in healthy people across ages. The use of a sample-barcoded 5' primer and a J-beta primer mix characterized a second PCR of roughly 6 to 11 cycles. TCRdb used MiXCR to reprocess the 5' RACE reads, holding one entry per CDR3 protein. The data contain some 860,000 distinct CDR3 sequences, 56% of them singletons. V shed 4 bases, J shed 4 bases, and the junction held 9 bases outside the gene matches. The germline V gene has CDR1 SQVTM and CDR2 ANQGSEA. The CDR3 extends over 14 amino acids. This rearrangement joins TRBV29-1 to TRBJ1-2; TRBD1 aligns across 7 bases. The source material was blood. The source of this sequence is a man aged 35 to 55 in good health. CDR3 amino acids: CSVVGGTGAYGYTF. DNA for the CDR3: TGCAGCGTTGTAGGGGGAACAGGGGCCTATGGCTACACCTTC.